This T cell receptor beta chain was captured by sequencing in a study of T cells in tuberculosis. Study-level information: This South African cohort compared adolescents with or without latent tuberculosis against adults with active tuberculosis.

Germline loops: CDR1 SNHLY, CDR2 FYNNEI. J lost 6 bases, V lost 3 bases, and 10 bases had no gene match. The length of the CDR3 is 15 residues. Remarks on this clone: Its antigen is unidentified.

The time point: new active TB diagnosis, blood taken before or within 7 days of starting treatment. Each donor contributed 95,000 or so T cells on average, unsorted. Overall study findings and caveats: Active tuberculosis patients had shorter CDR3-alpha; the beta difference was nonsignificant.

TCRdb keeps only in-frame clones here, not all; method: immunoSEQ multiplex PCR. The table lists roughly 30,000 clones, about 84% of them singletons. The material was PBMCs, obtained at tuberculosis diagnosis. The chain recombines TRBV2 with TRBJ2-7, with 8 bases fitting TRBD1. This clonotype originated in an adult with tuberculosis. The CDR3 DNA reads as TGTGCCAGCAGTGATGGGGCAGGGGGCTTCCGCGAGCAGTACTTC. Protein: CASSDGAGGFREQYF.